These 15 T cell receptor beta chains came from one sample sequenced in a study of shared T cell receptors in the human thymus. Assay: immunoSEQ multiplex PCR; the TCRdb copy retains only in-frame clones and omits some. The sample shows about 660,000 clones, around 87% of them seen only once. Separately, the same data were catalogued under a study of human thymus T cells.

The sequenced material came from thymocytes. The receptors were sampled from a boy younger than two with a congenital heart defect.

The V and J genes are TRBV9 and TRBJ2-1, with 7 positions matching TRBD2. The CDR3 spans 16 residues. Trimming removed 0 bases from V and 4 bases from J; junction bases left unmatched: 7. Germline CDR1 is SGDLS and CDR2 is YYNGEE. As DNA, the CDR3 is TGTGCCAGCAGCGTAGGATCTAGCGGCGGATACAATGAGCAGTTCTTC. As protein: CASSVGSSGGYNEQFF.

The chain combines TRBV19 with TRBJ2-1; 11 bases line up with TRBD2. This CDR3 region has 15 residues. Germline CDR1 reads LNHDA; CDR2 reads SQIVND (reference sequence). J gave up 6 bases and V 4 bases, and 5 bases lay outside the gene matches. CDR3 sequence (DNA): TGTGCCAGTAGTACGCTAGCGGGAGGTACCAATGAGCAGTTCTTC. Translated, it gives CASSTLAGGTNEQFF. Full variable domain (remainder filled in from reference TRBV19 and TRBJ2-1): DGGITQSPKYLFRKEGQNVTLSCEQNLNHDAMYWYRQDPGQGLRLIYYSQIVNDFQKGDIAEGYSVSREKKESFPLTVTSAQKNPTAFYLCASSTLAGGTNEQFFGPGTRLTVL.

The chain couples TRBV28 to TRBJ1-1; tentative D call: TRBD1 (5 bases). The CDR3 loop spans 15 amino acids. Germline V CDR1 and CDR2: MDHEN, SYDVKM. V was pared by 4 bases and J by 0 bases, with 12 bases between. DNA for the CDR3: TGTGCCAGCAGTTGGGGGGTCAGCATGAACACTGAAGCTTTCTTT. The encoded protein is CASSWGVSMNTEAFF.

The J gene is TRBJ1-4, the V gene TRBV15; D unclear. The V gene's germline CDR1 is LNHNV and CDR2 YYDKDF (reference sequence). The V end was cut by 0 bases, the J end by 3 bases, with 11 bases between. CDR3 size: 16 residues. In DNA, the CDR3 is TGTGCCACCAGCAGAGATAGTTCGAAAGCTAATGAAAAACTGTTTTTT. This codes for CATSRDSSKANEKLFF. Supplemented by reference TRBV15 and TRBJ1-4, the full variable domain reads DAMVIQNPRYQVTQFGKPVTLSCSQTLNHNVMYWYQQKSSQAPKLLFHYYDKDFNNEADTPDNFQSRRPNTSFCFLDIRSPGLGDTAMYLCATSRDSSKANEKLFFGSGTQLSVL.

The V gene is TRBV14, the J gene TRBJ2-1, with 12 bases matching TRBD2. In germline, CDR1 is SGHDN, CDR2 FVKESK. J lost 6 bases, V lost 5 bases, and 8 bases had no gene match. The CDR3 runs to 16 residues. The CDR3 coding sequence is TGTGCCAGCAGCGGTGGACTAGCGGGAAGGCTCAATGAGCAGTTCTTC. Protein sequence: CASSGGLAGRLNEQFF.

The chain links TRBV5-1 to TRBJ2-7, with D possibly TRBD1 on 6 matching bases. Germline CDR1 and CDR2: SGHRS and YFSETQ. The CDR3 loop spans 15 amino acids. With 0 bases removed from V and 3 bases from J, the gap between germline ends came to 13 bases. CDR3 coding DNA: TGCGCCAGCAGCTTGGTCGTAGGACAGTTCTACGAGCAGTACTTC. It translates to CASSLVVGQFYEQYF. Using reference TRBV5-1 and TRBJ2-7 for the parts outside the CDR3, the full variable domain is KAGVTQTPRYLIKTRGQQVTLSCSPISGHRSVSWYQQTPGQGLQFLFEYFSETQRNKGNFPGRFSGRQFSNSRSEMNVSTLELGDSALYLCASSLVVGQFYEQYFGPGTRLTVT.

The sample holds one count of this clone. J is TRBJ2-2 and V is TRBV5-4; D is ambiguous. Deletions cut 0 bases from V and 6 bases from J, with 3 bases between. CDR1 and CDR2 (germline): SGHNT, YYREEE (reference sequence). The CDR3 covers 12 residues. CDR3 loop: CASSLAAGELFF. CDR3 in DNA: TGTGCCAGCAGCTTGGCGGCCGGGGAGCTGTTTTTT.

The rearrangement joins TRBV2 to TRBJ1-3; D is possibly TRBD1 (6 bases). CDR3 length equals 14 residues. The V gene lost 7 bases and the J gene lost 0 bases, with 10 bases spanning the gap. Germline V gene data show CDR1 as SNHLY and CDR2 as FYNNEI. CDR3 sequence (DNA): TGTGCCAGCACCCTGGACAGCTCTGGAAACACCATATATTTT. Its protein product is CASTLDSSGNTIYF.

The rearrangement uses TRBV28 and TRBJ1-5; D perhaps matches TRBD1 (5 bases). The germline CDR1 and CDR2 sequences are MDHEN and SYDVKM. The germline V and J ends were trimmed by 6 bases and 4 bases, with 13 bases remaining between them. The CDR3 covers 14 residues. The DNA of the CDR3 is TGTGCCAGCAGATGCCGGGGGGAGAATCAGCCCCAGCATTTT. This encodes CASRCRGENQPQHF.

The gene calls are TRBV2 and TRBJ2-6; 8 bases map to TRBD1. CDR3 size: 15 residues. The germline gives CDR1 SNHLY, CDR2 FYNNEI. The V and J ends lost 8 bases and 1 base, in that order; junction bases with no gene match: 4. In DNA, the CDR3 is TGTGCCAGCTCGTACAGGGGGTCTGGGGCCAACGTCCTGACTTTC. Translated: CASSYRGSGANVLTF.

The V gene is TRBV7-8, the J gene TRBJ2-7, with a tentative D call TRBD2 (5 bases). The CDR3 has 18 amino acids. Germline V lookup: CDR1 SGHVS, CDR2 FQNEAQ. Trimming shortened V by 0 bases and J by 6 bases, and 24 bases separated the two germline ends. The CDR3 spells CASSLAKQFGKGNCEQYF. In nucleotides, the CDR3 is TGTGCCAGCAGCTTAGCCAAGCAGTTCGGGAAGGGAAATTGCGAGCAGTACTTC.

This chain links TRBV14 with TRBJ2-1; 13 bases are shared with TRBD2. Germline V gene data show CDR1 as SGHDN and CDR2 as FVKESK. V gave up 3 bases and J gave up 7 bases; unmatched junction bases: 6. The CDR3 runs 16 residues. The DNA for the CDR3 is TGTGCCAGCAGCCAGTTACTAGCGGGGGGGCCGAATGAGCAGTTCTTC. Translation gives CASSQLLAGGPNEQFF.

This clone appeared a single time. The genes are TRBV28 and TRBJ1-5; 12 nucleotides agree with TRBD1. The V and J ends lost 6 bases and 6 bases, in that order; junction bases with no gene match: 18. CDR3 length: 19 residues. Per the germline V gene, CDR1 is MDHEN and CDR2 is SYDVKM. The CDR3 reads CASSRPGQGARVGVQPQHF. CDR3 nucleotide sequence: TGTGCCAGCAGCCGACCGGGACAGGGGGCGCGGGTTGGCGTTCAGCCCCAGCATTTT.

The V gene is TRBV11-2, the J gene TRBJ1-1; tentatively, D is TRBD1 (5 bases). The V gene's germline CDR1 is SGHAT and CDR2 FQNNGV. The CDR3 is 13 amino acids. Trimming removed 3 bases at V and 2 bases at J, with 7 bases between. The CDR3 coding sequence is TGTGCCAGCAGCTTGACAGTCAACACTGAAGCTTTCTTT. It is translated as CASSLTVNTEAFF.

This rearrangement joins TRBV2 to TRBJ2-1, with D possibly TRBD2 on 5 matching bases. Germline V gene lookup returns CDR1 SNHLY and CDR2 FYNNEI. V dropped 4 bases and J dropped 7 bases, with 11 bases sitting between them. This CDR3 is built from 13 residues. CDR3 DNA: TGTGCCAGCAGTGGGAGGTTGGAGAATGAGCAGTTCTTC. Its translation is CASSGRLENEQFF.